The 16 T cell receptor beta chains reported below all come from one sample, sequenced in a study of OX40 agonist ivuxolimab in advanced cancers. The data were produced by immunoSEQ multiplex PCR, yet TCRdb's version contains in-frame clones alone and is incomplete. The sample holds about 67,000 clones, roughly 88% seen once. The specimen was CD4+ or CD8+ T cells sorted from blood, collected in a trial of the OX40 agonist ivuxolimab. The source is an adult with an advanced solid tumor such as melanoma, head and neck, liver or kidney cancer.

V gene TRBV19 combines with J gene TRBJ1-1; D unresolved. Germline V CDR1 and CDR2: LNHDA, SQIVND (reference sequence). V was pared by 5 bases and J by 6 bases, with 16 bases between. This CDR3 is built from 14 residues. The CDR3: CASSGLGPRAEAFF. For the CDR3, the DNA is TGTGCCAGTAGTGGCCTTGGGCCCCGGGCTGAAGCTTTCTTT.

The rearrangement joins TRBV7-2 to TRBJ2-5; D may be TRBD2 (5 bases). The V and J ends lost 3 bases and 3 bases respectively, with 17 bases between them. The CDR3 runs 16 residues. The germline V gene has CDR1 SGHTA and CDR2 FQGNSA. In nucleotides, the CDR3 is TGTGCCAGCAGCTTTGTCGTACTAGTGAATAAAGAGACCCAGTACTTC. This translates into CASSFVVLVNKETQYF. The variable domain in full, with the rest retrieved from reference TRBV7-2 and TRBJ2-5, is GAGVSQSPSNKVTEKGKDVELRCDPISGHTALYWYRQSLGQGLEFLIYFQGNSAPDKSGLPSDRFSAERTGGSVSTLTIQRTQQEDSAVYLCASSFVVLVNKETQYFGPGTRLLVL.

This chain links TRBV27 with TRBJ2-3; 7 positions match TRBD2. The CDR3 loop spans 15 amino acids. Germline assignment: CDR1 MNHEY and CDR2 SMNVEV (reference sequence). V was clipped by 3 bases and J by 0 bases; unmatched bases: 3. CDR3 DNA: TGTGCCAGCAGTTTCGGGACTACTAGCACAGATACGCAGTATTTT. It is translated as CASSFGTTSTDTQYF.

This clone was counted a single time. The V gene is TRBV18, the J gene TRBJ2-7; 7 nucleotides align to TRBD2. The ends lost 1 base at V and 3 bases at J; junction bases unmatched: 3. Germline-derived CDR1 and CDR2 are KGHSH and LQKENI. CDR3 size: 14 residues. The CDR3 region has the DNA TGTGCCAGCTCACCACAGCGGGGCCACTACGAGCAGTACTTC. Its protein is CASSPQRGHYEQYF. Supplemented by reference TRBV18 and TRBJ2-7, the full variable domain reads NAGVMQNPRHLVRRRGQEARLRCSPMKGHSHVYWYRQLPEEGLKFMVYLQKENIIDESGMPKERFSAEFPKEGPSILRIQQVVRGDSAAYFCASSPQRGHYEQYFGPGTRLTVT.

The V gene is TRBV10-3, the J gene TRBJ2-3; 8 positions agree with TRBD2. CDR3 length: 12 residues. The ends lost 10 bases at V and 3 bases at J; junction bases unmatched: 3. CDR1 is ENHRY, CDR2 SYGVKD, per germline. This CDR3 reads CATTSETDTQYF. In nucleotides, the CDR3 is TGTGCCACGACTAGCGAGACAGATACGCAGTATTTT.

The V call is TRBV28, the J call TRBJ1-1, with a possible D match to TRBD1 (5 bases). Deletions cut 5 bases from V and 7 bases from J, with 11 bases between. Germline V gene lookup returns CDR1 MDHEN and CDR2 SYDVKM. This CDR3 spans 12 amino acids. The CDR3: CASSLGTIEAFF. DNA for the CDR3: TGTGCCAGCAGTCTTGGGACGATTGAAGCTTTCTTT.

The gene calls are TRBV7-7 and TRBJ2-2, with D perhaps TRBD2 (5 bases). Germline CDR1 reads SSHAT; CDR2 reads FNYEAQ (reference sequence). The CDR3 sequence is 14 residues long. V gave up 7 bases and J gave up 6 bases, with 15 bases separating them. Here the CDR3 DNA reads TGTGCCAGCAAAGGGAGCCCCGGGCCCGGGGAGCTGTTTTTT. This gives the protein CASKGSPGPGELFF.

V is TRBV6-5 and J is TRBJ1-5; D perhaps matches TRBD1 (5 bases). V was shortened by 6 bases and J by 9 bases, with 12 bases between the two germline ends. Per the germline V gene, CDR1 is MNHEY and CDR2 is SVGAGI. This CDR3 is built from 12 residues. CDR3 coding DNA: TGTGCCAGCAGGGAATCAACAGGGCCCCAGCATTTT. Protein: CASRESTGPQHF.

The chain couples TRBV2 to TRBJ2-3; 8 bases line up with TRBD2. Per the germline V gene, CDR1 is SNHLY and CDR2 is FYNNEI. After removal of 4 bases from V and 1 base from J, the junction contained 7 bases not matched to a gene. CDR3 length: 16 residues. This CDR3 reads CASSVREAAGTDTQYF. CDR3 coding DNA: TGTGCCAGCAGTGTGCGGGAGGCCGCCGGCACAGATACGCAGTATTTT.

J is TRBJ1-6 and V is TRBV10-1; D ambiguous. The V and J ends lost 2 bases and 10 bases respectively, with 9 bases between them. The CDR3 totals 13 residues. Germline-derived CDR1 and CDR2 are WNHNN and SYGVQD (reference sequence). CDR3 nucleotides: TGCGCCAGCAGTGAGGTGACGGGATCACCCCTCCACTTT. It yields the protein CASSEVTGSPLHF.

The chain links TRBV7-8 to TRBJ1-5; the D is unclear. Germline CDR1 and CDR2: SGHVS and FQNEAQ. V was trimmed by 1 base and J by 0 bases, leaving 7 bases between them. The CDR3 is 15 residues long. CDR3 sequence: CASSLEWGSNQPQHF. The CDR3 DNA reads TGTGCCAGCAGCTTAGAATGGGGTAGCAATCAGCCCCAGCATTTT.

This clone was detected a few times. The V gene is TRBV28, the J gene TRBJ2-2, with TRBD2 matching over 14 bases. The CDR3 spans 17 residues. V shed 3 bases and J 4 bases; nucleotides not matched to a gene: 4. The germline gives CDR1 MDHEN, CDR2 SYDVKM. For the CDR3, the DNA is TGTGCCAGCAGTTTTCCGGGACTAGCGGGAGCCACCGGGGAGCTGTTTTTT. As protein: CASSFPGLAGATGELFF.

In this sample, this clone turned up once. CDR3 DNA sequence: TGTGCCAGCAGTACGGGTCTCCTGGGGGGAGGTGAGCAGTTCTTC. Its translation is CASSTGLLGGGEQFF. This chain uses TRBV28 with TRBJ2-1; the D gene is possibly TRBD2 (6 bases). Between the trimmed V and J ends, which lost 5 bases and 9 bases, there was a span of 20 bases. This CDR3 is built from 15 residues. Germline loops: CDR1 MDHEN, CDR2 SYDVKM.

The chain recombines TRBV7-2 with TRBJ2-5; D uncertain. This CDR3 region has 12 residues. V was shortened by 5 bases and J by 4 bases, with 8 bases between the two germline ends. Germline CDR1 reads SGHTA; CDR2 reads FQGNSA. CDR3 amino acids: CASSRLGETQYF. The CDR3 coding sequence is TGTGCCAGCAGCCGCCTGGGAGAGACCCAGTACTTC.

The J gene is TRBJ1-1, the V gene TRBV5-5; TRBD1 might be the D (5 bases). The CDR3 is made up of 15 amino acids. The V gene lost 2 bases and the J gene lost 0 bases, with 11 bases spanning the gap. The germline CDR1 and CDR2 sequences are SGHKS and YYEKEE (reference sequence). The CDR3 region has the DNA TGTGCCAGCAGCTTTACAGGAATACTGAACACTGAAGCTTTCTTT. Its protein is CASSFTGILNTEAFF. Combining the CDR3 with reference TRBV5-5 and TRBJ1-1 gives the whole variable domain DAGVTQSPTHLIKTRGQQVTLRCSPISGHKSVSWYQQVLGQGPQFIFQYYEKEERGRGNFPDRFSARQFPNYSSELNVNALLLGDSALYLCASSFTGILNTEAFFGQGTRLTVV.

This clone was seen once. The gene calls are TRBV5-1 and TRBJ2-1; D possibly uses TRBD1 or TRBD2 (5 bases each). Trimming left V 1 base short and J 9 bases short, with 23 bases between. The V gene's germline CDR1 is SGHRS and CDR2 YFSETQ. The CDR3 length is 17 residues. CDR3 nucleotides: TGCGCCAGCAGCTTGCGATCGTCGGGGCAAGCGGTGGGTGAGCAGTTCTTC. As protein: CASSLRSSGQAVGEQFF. Variable domain in full (rest from reference TRBV5-1 and TRBJ2-1): KAGVTQTPRYLIKTRGQQVTLSCSPISGHRSVSWYQQTPGQGLQFLFEYFSETQRNKGNFPGRFSGRQFSNSRSEMNVSTLELGDSALYLCASSLRSSGQAVGEQFFGPGTRLTVL.